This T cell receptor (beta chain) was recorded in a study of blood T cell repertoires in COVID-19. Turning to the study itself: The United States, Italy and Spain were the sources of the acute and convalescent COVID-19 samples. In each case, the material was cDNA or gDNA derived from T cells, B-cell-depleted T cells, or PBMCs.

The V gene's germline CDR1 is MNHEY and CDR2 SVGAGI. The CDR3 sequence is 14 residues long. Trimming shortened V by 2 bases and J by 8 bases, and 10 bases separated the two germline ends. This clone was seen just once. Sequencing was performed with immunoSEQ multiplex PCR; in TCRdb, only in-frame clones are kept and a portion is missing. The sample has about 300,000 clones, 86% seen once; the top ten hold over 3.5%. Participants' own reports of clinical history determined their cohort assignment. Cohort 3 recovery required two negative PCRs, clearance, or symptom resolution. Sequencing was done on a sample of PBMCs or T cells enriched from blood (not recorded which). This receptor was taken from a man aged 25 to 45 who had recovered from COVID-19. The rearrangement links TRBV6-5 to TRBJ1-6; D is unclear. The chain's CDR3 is CASSYGDGYSPLHF. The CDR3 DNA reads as TGTGCCAGCAGTTACGGAGACGGATATTCACCCCTCCACTTT.